These 25 T cell receptor beta chains share one sample of origin, sequenced in a study of sequential checkpoint blockade in melanoma. The treatment was: randomized to nivolumab then ipilimumab (arm A) or the reverse (arm B). Assay used: immunoSEQ multiplex PCR; TCRdb lists only in-frame clones, some missing. Of around 25,000 clones in the sample, around 80% were seen once. The sample consisted of CD8+ T cells sorted from blood (inferred from file names), taken from a patient given nivolumab and ipilimumab in sequence. These receptors all come from a human donor with melanoma.

The gene calls are TRBV18 and TRBJ1-1, with D uncertain. The length of the CDR3 is 14 residues. V lost 4 bases, J lost 7 bases, and 16 bases lay in between. Germline V gene data show CDR1 as KGHSH and CDR2 as LQKENI. The CDR3 nucleotides read TGTGCCAGCTCACTCCTTGGGGAGGCTGGTGAAGCTTTCTTT. Its protein is CASSLLGEAGEAFF.

This clone has a handful of counts. The V gene is TRBV2, the J gene TRBJ1-1; D is undetermined. The germline V gene has CDR1 SNHLY and CDR2 FYNNEI. CDR3 length: 13 residues. Between the trimmed V and J ends, which lost 6 bases and 3 bases, there was a span of 11 bases. DNA of the CDR3: TGTGCCAGCAGCCCTTGGAGGGACACTGAAGCTTTCTTT. Translated, it gives CASSPWRDTEAFF.

V is TRBV5-1 and J is TRBJ2-6, with 7 nucleotides matching TRBD1. After removal of 6 bases from V and 1 base from J, the junction contained 4 bases not matched to a gene. CDR1 and CDR2 (germline): SGHRS, YFSETQ. The CDR3 spans 15 residues. CDR3 sequence reads: CASTVQGSGANVLTF. DNA of the CDR3: TGCGCCAGCACAGTACAGGGGTCTGGGGCCAACGTCCTGACTTTC. Full variable domain (rest looked up from reference TRBV5-1 and TRBJ2-6): KAGVTQTPRYLIKTRGQQVTLSCSPISGHRSVSWYQQTPGQGLQFLFEYFSETQRNKGNFPGRFSGRQFSNSRSEMNVSTLELGDSALYLCASTVQGSGANVLTFGAGSRLTVL.

This chain links TRBV29-1 with TRBJ1-5; 9 bases line up with TRBD1. This CDR3 is built from 13 residues. The junction had 7 bases not matched to a gene; V was cut back by 6 bases and J by 7 bases. Germline V CDR1 and CDR2: SQVTM, ANQGSEA. The chain's CDR3 is CSVATGGGQPQHF. The CDR3 DNA reads TGCAGCGTGGCAACAGGGGGCGGGCAGCCCCAGCATTTT.

The chain combines TRBV6-5 with TRBJ1-4; D may be TRBD1 (5 bases). The V gene lost 8 bases and the J gene lost 10 bases, with 14 bases spanning the gap. The CDR3 covers 12 residues. Germline CDR1 is MNHEY and CDR2 is SVGAGI. In DNA, the CDR3 is TGTGCCAGCTCTCGACGGGGGGGAAAACTGTTTTTT. Protein: CASSRRGGKLFF.

The CDR3 nucleotides read TGTGCCAGCTCACCACCGGGACAGGGCTATAGCACAGATACGCAGTATTTT. This codes for CASSPPGQGYSTDTQYF. This chain joins TRBV18 and TRBJ2-3; 9 positions agree with TRBD1. The CDR3 is 17 amino acids. Trimming took 0 bases from V and 0 from J; bases not matched to a gene: 4. Germline CDR1 is KGHSH and CDR2 is LQKENI. Variable domain in full (rest from reference TRBV18 and TRBJ2-3): NAGVMQNPRHLVRRRGQEARLRCSPMKGHSHVYWYRQLPEEGLKFMVYLQKENIIDESGMPKERFSAEFPKEGPSILRIQQVVRGDSAAYFCASSPPGQGYSTDTQYFGPGTRLTVL.

The rearrangement joins TRBV7-3 to TRBJ2-1; the match to TRBD2 covers 11 bases. J gave up 4 bases and V 5 bases, and 4 bases lay outside the gene matches. From germline, CDR1 is SGHTA and CDR2 FQGTGA. The CDR3 spans 15 residues. CDR3 DNA: TGTGCCAGCAGCGCGCGACTAGCGGGGTACAATGAGCAGTTCTTC. Amino acid sequence: CASSARLAGYNEQFF.

The chain recombines TRBV27 with TRBJ2-3; D is perhaps TRBD1 (5 bases). V was pared by 2 bases and J by 5 bases, with 11 bases between. The CDR3 spans 14 residues. Germline CDR1 MNHEY, CDR2 SMNVEV (reference sequence). The CDR3 spells CASSLQGSRDTQYF. The CDR3 DNA is TGTGCCAGCAGTTTACAGGGCTCGAGAGATACGCAGTATTTT.

This chain uses TRBV19 with TRBJ1-5, with a tentative D call TRBD1 (5 bases). The CDR3 extends over 14 amino acids. Germline V CDR1 and CDR2: LNHDA, SQIVND (reference sequence). Trimming stripped 4 bases from V and 3 bases from J, with 10 bases between. The CDR3 nucleotides read TGTGCCAGTAGTAGTAGGGGCCTCAATCAGCCCCAGCATTTT. It yields the protein CASSSRGLNQPQHF.

V is TRBV5-1 and J is TRBJ2-3; D might be TRBD2 (6 bases). The CDR3 contains 14 residues. CDR1 and CDR2 (germline): SGHRS, YFSETQ. V gave up 4 bases and J gave up 4 bases, with 13 bases separating them. For the CDR3, the DNA is TGCGCCAGCAGCGTCCGGGACTCGCCAGATACGCAGTATTTT. Translated: CASSVRDSPDTQYF.

The J gene is TRBJ2-7, the V gene TRBV28; the match to TRBD1 covers 8 bases. The trim removed 8 bases at V and 1 base at J, leaving 1 base unmatched. The CDR3 has 12 amino acids. Looked up from germline, CDR1 is MDHEN and CDR2 is SYDVKM. The CDR3 is CASRTGSYEQYF. For the CDR3, the DNA is TGTGCCAGCCGGACAGGGTCCTACGAGCAGTACTTC.

This chain connects TRBV7-9 to TRBJ2-7, with D perhaps matching TRBD1 (6 bases). The V end lost 6 bases, the J end lost 4 bases, and 10 bases lay between the germline ends. The CDR3 runs 12 residues. Germline values: CDR1 SEHNR, CDR2 FQNEAQ (reference sequence). The DNA for the CDR3 is TGTGCCAGCAGTCGGACAGATTACGAGCAGTACTTC. It specifies CASSRTDYEQYF.

The V gene is TRBV7-9, the J gene TRBJ1-1, with TRBD1 matching 8 bases. CDR3 length: 19 residues. The ends lost 1 base at V and 1 base at J; junction bases unmatched: 14. Germline V lookup: CDR1 SEHNR, CDR2 FQNEAQ (reference sequence). The CDR3, as DNA: TGTGCCAGCAGCTTAGACCCGGGACAGGCGACGGGTCAGAACACTGAAGCTTTCTTT. This gives the protein CASSLDPGQATGQNTEAFF.

The chain couples TRBV18 to TRBJ2-1; the D is unclear. The CDR3 is 13 amino acids. CDR1 and CDR2 (germline): KGHSH, LQKENI. The V gene lost 4 bases and the J gene lost 0 bases, with 4 bases spanning the gap. The CDR3 DNA follows: TGTGCCAGCTCACAGAGCTCCTACAATGAGCAGTTCTTC. This sequence encodes CASSQSSYNEQFF.

The genes are TRBV5-1 and TRBJ2-5, with D perhaps matching TRBD2 (6 bases). This CDR3 contains 14 residues. Germline V lookup: CDR1 SGHRS, CDR2 YFSETQ. V was pared by 5 bases and J by 1 base, with 12 bases between. CDR3: CASRLLALQETQYF. CDR3 in DNA: TGCGCCAGCAGATTACTAGCCCTCCAAGAGACCCAGTACTTC.

The V call is TRBV7-2, the J call TRBJ2-7; TRBD2 matches at 11 bases. The V segment lost 2 bases and the J segment 3 bases; nucleotides outside the gene matches: 3. Per germline, CDR1 SGHTA and CDR2 FQGNSA. The CDR3 totals 15 residues. CDR3 in DNA: TGTGCCAGCAGCTTAAGTCTAGCGGGAGGCTACGAGCAGTACTTC. As protein: CASSLSLAGGYEQYF.

This chain joins TRBV5-1 and TRBJ2-6; 9 bases are shared with TRBD1. Germline lookup yields CDR1 SGHRS and CDR2 YFSETQ. V was clipped by 4 bases and J by 0 bases; unmatched bases: 11. The CDR3 has 19 amino acids. DNA for the CDR3: TGCGCCAGCAGCCCGGGGATGGGACAGGGCCCCTCTGGGGCCAACGTCCTGACTTTC. Its translation: CASSPGMGQGPSGANVLTF.

The chain is built from TRBV27 and TRBJ2-1; the match to TRBD2 covers 12 bases. The CDR3 extends over 18 amino acids. Germline CDR1 MNHEY, CDR2 SMNVEV (reference sequence). J was trimmed by 0 bases and V by 4 bases; bases with no gene match: 7. CDR3 nucleotide sequence: TGTGCCAGCAGTTCAGGGACTAGCGGGCGGAGCTCCTACAATGAGCAGTTCTTC. Translation gives CASSSGTSGRSSYNEQFF.

The chain recombines TRBV19 with TRBJ2-1; TRBD1 matches 10 bases. After removal of 5 bases from V and 10 bases from J, the junction contained 14 bases not matched to a gene. The V gene's germline CDR1 is LNHDA and CDR2 SQIVND (reference sequence). The CDR3 spans 16 residues. The CDR3, as DNA: TGTGCCAGTAGTCCCTTCCCCCTCCGGGACAGGGGAGAGCAGTTCTTC. Protein sequence: CASSPFPLRDRGEQFF.

This clone was detected only a few times. V is TRBV5-1 and J is TRBJ2-7, with D tentatively TRBD1 (6 bases). Trimming left V 3 bases short and J 2 bases short, with 12 bases between. Germline V gene data show CDR1 as SGHRS and CDR2 as YFSETQ. The CDR3 is made up of 14 amino acids. CDR3 sequence (DNA): TGCGCCAGCAGCTCTACAGGGTTTACCTACGAGCAGTACTTC. Translated: CASSSTGFTYEQYF.

CDR3 DNA: TGTGCCAGCAGCTTAGGTGGGCTCACAGATACGCAGTATTTT. Its protein product is CASSLGGLTDTQYF. This rearrangement joins TRBV5-8 to TRBJ2-3; D not certain. V was shortened by 2 bases and J by 2 bases, with 9 bases between the two germline ends. The CDR3 is made up of 14 amino acids. The germline gives CDR1 SGHTS, CDR2 YDEGEE.

This clone turned up a few times. J is TRBJ2-7 and V is TRBV27; 9 nucleotides match TRBD1. Germline V gene data show CDR1 as MNHEY and CDR2 as SMNVEV (reference sequence). This CDR3 has 17 residues. The junction had 12 bases not matched to a gene; V was cut back by 4 bases and J by 2 bases. The CDR3 nucleotides read TGTGCCAGCAGTTCGATAGGGACAGGGACATCTCCCTACGAGCAGTACTTC. Translation: CASSSIGTGTSPYEQYF.

The genes are TRBV11-3 and TRBJ2-3; weak D call: TRBD2 (5 bases). Between the trimmed V and J ends, which lost 1 base and 2 bases, there was a span of 10 bases. Germline values: CDR1 SGHNT, CDR2 YENEEA. The CDR3 contains 15 residues. In nucleotides, the CDR3 is TGTGCCAGCAGCTTAGGAGGGTCCAACACAGATACGCAGTATTTT. This sequence encodes CASSLGGSNTDTQYF.

The chain is built from TRBV9 and TRBJ1-2, with a tentative D call TRBD1 (5 bases). Per the germline V gene, CDR1 is SGDLS and CDR2 is YYNGEE. The V and J ends lost 0 bases and 5 bases respectively, with 14 bases between them. This CDR3 contains 15 residues. In nucleotides, the CDR3 is TGTGCCAGCAGCGTAGAAGGGGCGCAGAGGTATGGCTACACCTTC. Residues: CASSVEGAQRYGYTF.

The chain employs TRBV6-5 and TRBJ2-2, with 11 bases matching TRBD2. With V trimmed by 4 bases and J by 4 bases, 2 bases remained unmatched. CDR3 length equals 15 residues. In germline, CDR1 is MNHEY, CDR2 SVGAGI. CDR3 sequence (DNA): TGTGCCAGCAGTTTGGGGACTAGCGGCACCGGGGAGCTGTTTTTT. It specifies CASSLGTSGTGELFF.